What follows describes a single T cell receptor beta chain. Its antigen is unknown. In this CDR3 the conserved last residue, phenylalanine or tryptophan, is missing, so a read error is likely. This specimen comes from a study of tumor-infiltrating lymphocytes in primary liver carcinoma. General study points: A significantly higher top-250-clone fraction was found in tumors than in blood (p = 0.039).

With around 490 ng total RNA as template and a constant-region primer, TCR beta cDNA was made. Researchers made the TCR beta libraries by running three nested multiplex PCR rounds with slightly modified ARM-PCR. Running approximately 10 cycles apiece, the first two PCR rounds relied on TRBV1-TRBV30 forward primers together with a C-beta reverse primer. MiXCR was run by TCRdb on the multiplex PCR reads, yielding one entry per CDR3 protein. The sample lists hundreds of thousands of distinct CDR3 sequences, roughly three fifths occurring once. Germline DNA was also extracted, while the blood RNA originated from unsorted whole blood. Before surgery, approximately 4.2 milliliters of EDTA blood were taken. Trimming left V 5 bases short and J 2 bases short, with 13 bases between. The CDR3 runs 13 residues. Germline CDR1 reads GTSNPN; CDR2 reads SVGIG (reference sequence).

This TCR was recovered from a woman between 25 and 40 years old with primary liver carcinoma and hepatitis B virus infection. The genes are TRBV30 and TRBJ2-7; D is unclear. Sequencing was performed on peripheral blood. This chain's CDR3 is CAWARFTTYEQYI. The CDR3 nucleotides read TGTGCCTGGGCCCGTTTTACAACCTACGAGCAGTACATC.